These T cell receptor beta chains were read from a single sample in a study of PD-1 blockade in classical Hodgkin lymphoma. The protocol was immunoSEQ multiplex PCR, while the TCRdb copy is restricted to in-frame clones and leaves out a portion. The table lists tens of thousands of clones, approximately 91% of them singletons, with under 5% in the top ten. What was sequenced was peripheral blood mononuclear cells (PBMCs). The receptors come from a human donor with classical Hodgkin lymphoma. Both conserved end residues are trimmed from each CDR3.

j_call | v_call | cdr3_aa
TRBJ1-3 | TRBV11-2 | ASSLEGFSGNTIY
TRBJ2-7 | TRBV28 | ASSFLSPREQY
TRBJ2-3 | TRBV19 | ASTAGGGTDTQY
TRBJ2-3 | TRBV7-3 | ASSVKSNFSTDTQY
TRBJ1-2 | TRBV2 | ASGMGQGYGYT
TRBJ1-1 | TRBV28 | ASSPGAGRMAF
TRBJ1-2 | TRBV25-1 | ASSDPGTVYGYT
TRBJ1-2 | TRBV7-9 | ASSPSDGTLNYGYT
TRBJ1-1 | TRBV6-5 | ASSFYRMNTEAF
TRBJ2-4 | TRBV9 | ASSEGVVGKNIQY
TRBJ2-3 | TRBV6-5 | ASSLVRGGTDTQY
TRBJ1-1 | TRBV9 | ASSLGTPFEAF
TRBJ2-7 | TRBV6-4 | ASRPYEQY
TRBJ1-3 | TRBV30 | AWRPPGNTIY
TRBJ2-3 | TRBV6-1 | ASSSSLDTQY
TRBJ2-7 | TRBV5-1 | ASTTTRSSYEQY
TRBJ1-5 | TRBV4-2 | ASSPQAGVGLSNQPQH
TRBJ2-7 | TRBV28 | ASGWGFYEQY
TRBJ2-7 | TRBV20-1 | SAAGAYEQY
TRBJ1-1 | TRBV29-1 | SVVSGDRGAF
TRBJ2-4 | TRBV5-1 | ASSLAEGNIQY
TRBJ2-3 | TRBV5-4 | ASSLGLGLAGADTQY
TRBJ1-2 | TRBV27 | ASSSILGEAFYGYT
TRBJ1-1 | TRBV29-1 | SVESGPSGGVGAF
TRBJ1-1 | TRBV4-2 | ASSPLIHTEAF
TRBJ1-1 | TRBV7-9 | ASSSYRSSEAF
TRBJ1-1 | TRBV6-5 | ASSWTGAGNTEAF
TRBJ1-2 | TRBV16 | ASSPRGDYGYT
TRBJ1-1 | TRBV30 | AWNRGNTEAF
TRBJ1-2 | TRBV7-6 | ASSLLPAGDHYGYT
TRBJ1-4 | TRBV6-5 | ASNFRGLGEKLF
TRBJ2-4 | TRBV11-2 | ASSPFKDPFQY
TRBJ2-3 | TRBV5-1 | ASSTGGGNTDTQY
TRBJ2-7 | TRBV6-5 | ASSKTSLNLYEQY
TRBJ2-1 | TRBV29-1 | SVEGSGTSGRNEQF
TRBJ2-7 | TRBV5-1 | ASSLQGRGEQY
TRBJ1-1 | TRBV7-8 | ASSSYILQAGIFEAF
TRBJ2-5 | TRBV5-1 | ASSPRGAGFQETQY
TRBJ1-2 | TRBV9 | ASSVVAGGDYGYT
TRBJ1-2 | TRBV28 | ASSGGSNYGYT
TRBJ1-1 | TRBV7-3 | ASSSTGPNTEAF
TRBJ2-5 | TRBV29-1 | SALQGETQY
TRBJ2-2 | TRBV19 | ATRVNTGELF
TRBJ2-1 | TRBV14 | ASSPSGTLSYNEQF
TRBJ2-1 | TRBV9 | ASSWSSGTDYNEQF